This T cell receptor (beta chain) was sequenced during a study of blood T cell repertoires in COVID-19. About the research overall: Samples taken during acute and convalescent COVID-19 were collected in the United States, Italy and Spain.

Original processing methods: Using reference gene primer amplification, nucleated cell counts were estimated. Here immunoSEQ multiplex PCR was the method, and the copy in TCRdb shows in-frame clones only, minus some. V and J calls and clone size are copied from that table; D and trimming were computed from the DNA. The sample contains roughly 56,000 clones, approximately 83% of which appear only once. The CDR3 totals 14 residues. CDR1 is WNHNN, CDR2 SYGVQD, per germline (reference sequence). V was clipped by 5 bases and J by 7 bases; unmatched bases: 6. The genes are TRBV10-1 and TRBJ2-2; 8 bases are shared with TRBD1. The sequence derives from a human donor in a cohort sampled during active COVID-19. The sample consisted of peripheral blood. This CDR3 reads CASSMDRARGELFF. Here the CDR3 DNA reads TGCGCCAGCAGTATGGACAGGGCACGCGGGGAGCTGTTTTTT.